The T cell receptor (beta chain) described here comes from a study of T cells in Graves' hyperthyroidism and ophthalmopathy. Regarding the study as a whole: The model foresaw ophthalmopathy a median roughly 6 months prior to onset.

The sample holds a few counts of this clonotype. Its antigen is not identified. Amplification targeted TCR beta CDR3 regions from RNA transcripts. First-round RT-PCR targeting the TCR CDR3 was performed with the HTBI primer set. TCRdb itself ran the multiplex PCR reads through MiXCR, one entry per CDR3 protein. The sample lists a few hundred thousand distinct CDR3 sequences; 15% to 20% were seen once. The trim removed 0 bases at V and 8 bases at J, leaving 9 bases unmatched. The CDR3 totals 16 residues. Germline V CDR1 and CDR2: SNHLY, FYNNEI. This chain uses TRBV2 with TRBJ1-4; 7 positions agree with TRBD1. The sequenced sample was blood. This TCR was recovered from a woman between 45 and 65 years old with Graves' hyperthyroidism. The CDR3 nucleotides are TGTGCCAGCAGTGAAGCGCTTAAGGGGGCTTACGAAAAACTGTTTTTT. Protein product: CASSEALKGAYEKLFF.